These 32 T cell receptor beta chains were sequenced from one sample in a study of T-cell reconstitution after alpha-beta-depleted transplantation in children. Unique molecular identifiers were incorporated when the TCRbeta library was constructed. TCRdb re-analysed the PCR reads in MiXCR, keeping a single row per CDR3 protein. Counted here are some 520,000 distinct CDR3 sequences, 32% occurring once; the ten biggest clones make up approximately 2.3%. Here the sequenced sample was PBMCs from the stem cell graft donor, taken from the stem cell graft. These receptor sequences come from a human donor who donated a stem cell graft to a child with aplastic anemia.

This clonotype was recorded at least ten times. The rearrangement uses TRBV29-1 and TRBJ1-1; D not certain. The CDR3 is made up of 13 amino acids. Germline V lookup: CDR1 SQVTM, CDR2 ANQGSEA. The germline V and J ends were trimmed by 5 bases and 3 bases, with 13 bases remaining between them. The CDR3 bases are TGCAGCGTTCGGGGTGACGGGGACACTGAAGCTTTCTTT. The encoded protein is CSVRGDGDTEAFF. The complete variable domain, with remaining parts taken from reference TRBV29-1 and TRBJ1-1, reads SAVISQKPSRDICQRGTSLTIQCQVDSQVTMMFWYRQQPGQSLTLIATANQGSEATYESGFVIDKFPISRPNLTFSTLTVSNMSPEDSSIYLCSVRGDGDTEAFFGQGTRLTVV.

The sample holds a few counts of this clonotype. The CDR3 DNA follows: TGCAGTGCTAGGGGCCCCCAGGGGGTGAACACTGAAGCTTTCTTT. Protein sequence: CSARGPQGVNTEAFF. The V call is TRBV20-1, the J call TRBJ1-1; 7 bases fit TRBD1. V dropped 3 bases and J dropped 0; count of bases not matched to a gene: 7. Germline V gives CDR1 DFQATT, CDR2 SNEGSKA (reference sequence). This CDR3 has 15 residues.

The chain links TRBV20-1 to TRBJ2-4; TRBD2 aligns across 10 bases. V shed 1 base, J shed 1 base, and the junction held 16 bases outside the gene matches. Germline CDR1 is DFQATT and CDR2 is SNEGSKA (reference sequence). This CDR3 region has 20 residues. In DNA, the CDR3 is TGCAGTGCTAGAGGGGGTTGGGCTAGCGGGAGTTCTTTGGCCAAAAACATTCAGTACTTC. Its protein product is CSARGGWASGSSLAKNIQYF.

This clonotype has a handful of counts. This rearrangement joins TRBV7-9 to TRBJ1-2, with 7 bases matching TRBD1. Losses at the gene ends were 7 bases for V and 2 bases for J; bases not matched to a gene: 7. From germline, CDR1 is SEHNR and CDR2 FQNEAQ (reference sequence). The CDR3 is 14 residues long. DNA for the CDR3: TGTGCCAGCACCTCAGGGGACAGCAACTATGGCTACACCTTC. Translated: CASTSGDSNYGYTF.

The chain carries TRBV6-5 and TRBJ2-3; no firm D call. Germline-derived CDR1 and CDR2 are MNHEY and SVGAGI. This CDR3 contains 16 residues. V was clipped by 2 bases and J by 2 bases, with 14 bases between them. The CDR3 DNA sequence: TGTGCCAGCAGTTACCTCGCGGTCCCCTTCACAGATACGCAGTATTTT. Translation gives CASSYLAVPFTDTQYF.

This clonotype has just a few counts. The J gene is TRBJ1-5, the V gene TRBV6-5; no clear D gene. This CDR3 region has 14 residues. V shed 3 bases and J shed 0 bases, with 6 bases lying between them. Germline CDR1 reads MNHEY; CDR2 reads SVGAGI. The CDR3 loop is CASSYGDSNQPQHF. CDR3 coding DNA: TGTGCCAGCAGTTATGGAGATAGCAATCAGCCCCAGCATTTT.

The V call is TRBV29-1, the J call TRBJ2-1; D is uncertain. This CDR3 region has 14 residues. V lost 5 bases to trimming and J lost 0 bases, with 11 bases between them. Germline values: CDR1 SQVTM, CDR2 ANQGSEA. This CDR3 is CSVTTLGSYNEQFF. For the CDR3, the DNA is TGCAGCGTTACCACCCTGGGCTCCTACAATGAGCAGTTCTTC.

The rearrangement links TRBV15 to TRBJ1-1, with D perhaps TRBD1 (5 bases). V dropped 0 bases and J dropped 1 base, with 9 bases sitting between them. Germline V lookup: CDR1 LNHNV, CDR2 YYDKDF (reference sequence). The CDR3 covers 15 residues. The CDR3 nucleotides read TGTGCCACCAGCAGAGATGATAGGGGGAACACTGAAGCTTTCTTT. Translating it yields CATSRDDRGNTEAFF.

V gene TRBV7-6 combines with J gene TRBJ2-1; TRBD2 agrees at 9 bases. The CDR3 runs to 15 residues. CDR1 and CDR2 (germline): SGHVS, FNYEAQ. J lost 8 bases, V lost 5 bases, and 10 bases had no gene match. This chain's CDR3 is CASSPSGLAYYEQFF. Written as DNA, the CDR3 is TGTGCCAGCAGCCCCTCCGGACTAGCGTACTATGAGCAGTTCTTC. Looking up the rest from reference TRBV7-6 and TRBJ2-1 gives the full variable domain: GAGVSQSPRYKVTKRGQDVALRCDPISGHVSLYWYRQALGQGPEFLTYFNYEAQQDKSGLPNDRFSAERPEGSISTLTIQRTEQRDSAMYRCASSPSGLAYYEQFFGPGTRLTVL.

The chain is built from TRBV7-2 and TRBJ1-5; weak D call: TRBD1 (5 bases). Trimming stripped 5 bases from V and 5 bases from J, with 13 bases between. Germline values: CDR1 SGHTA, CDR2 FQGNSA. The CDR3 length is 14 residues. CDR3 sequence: CASSQHRGDQPQHF. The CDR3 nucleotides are TGTGCCAGCAGCCAACATCGAGGGGATCAGCCCCAGCATTTT.

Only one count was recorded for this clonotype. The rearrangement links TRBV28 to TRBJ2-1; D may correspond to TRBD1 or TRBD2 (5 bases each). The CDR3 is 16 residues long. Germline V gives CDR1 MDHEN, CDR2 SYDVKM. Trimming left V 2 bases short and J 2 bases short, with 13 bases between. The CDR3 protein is CASSLGSRDPYNEQFF. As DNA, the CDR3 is TGTGCCAGCAGTTTAGGTTCCAGGGACCCCTACAATGAGCAGTTCTTC.

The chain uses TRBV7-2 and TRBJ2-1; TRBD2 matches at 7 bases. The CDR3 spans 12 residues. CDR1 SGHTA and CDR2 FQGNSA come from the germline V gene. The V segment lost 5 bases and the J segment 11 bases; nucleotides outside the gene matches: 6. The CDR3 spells CASSHLADQQFF. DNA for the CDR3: TGTGCCAGCAGCCATCTAGCGGACCAGCAGTTCTTC.

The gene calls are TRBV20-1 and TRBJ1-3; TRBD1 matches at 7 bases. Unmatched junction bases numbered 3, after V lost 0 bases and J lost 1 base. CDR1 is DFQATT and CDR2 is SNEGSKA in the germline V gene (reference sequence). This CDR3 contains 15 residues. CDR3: CSARDHRGSGNTIYF. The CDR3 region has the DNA TGCAGTGCTAGAGATCACAGGGGTTCTGGAAACACCATATATTTT.

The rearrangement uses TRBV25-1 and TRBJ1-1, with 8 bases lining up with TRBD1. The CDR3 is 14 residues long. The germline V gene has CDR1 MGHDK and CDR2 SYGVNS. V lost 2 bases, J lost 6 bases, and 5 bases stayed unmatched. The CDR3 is CASSEQLTGAEAFF. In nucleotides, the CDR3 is TGTGCCAGCAGTGAACAATTGACAGGGGCTGAAGCTTTCTTT.

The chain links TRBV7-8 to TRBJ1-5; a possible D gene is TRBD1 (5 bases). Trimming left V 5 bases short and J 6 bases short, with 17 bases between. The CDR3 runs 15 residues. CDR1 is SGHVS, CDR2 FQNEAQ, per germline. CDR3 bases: TGTGCCAGCAGCCTTCAGGAGGGAACAGGTCAGCCCCAGCATTTT. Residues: CASSLQEGTGQPQHF.

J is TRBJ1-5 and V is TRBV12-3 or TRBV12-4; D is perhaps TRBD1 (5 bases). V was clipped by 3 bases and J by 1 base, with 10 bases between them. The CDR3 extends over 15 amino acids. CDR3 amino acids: CASSFMGGSNQPQHF. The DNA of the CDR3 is TGTGCCAGCAGTTTCATGGGGGGGAGCAATCAGCCCCAGCATTTT.

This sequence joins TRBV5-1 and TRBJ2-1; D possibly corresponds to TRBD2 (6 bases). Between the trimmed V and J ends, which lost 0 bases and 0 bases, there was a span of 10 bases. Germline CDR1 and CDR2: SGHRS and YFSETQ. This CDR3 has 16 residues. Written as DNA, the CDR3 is TGCGCCAGCAGCTTGGCTGCGGGGATCTCCTACAATGAGCAGTTCTTC. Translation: CASSLAAGISYNEQFF.

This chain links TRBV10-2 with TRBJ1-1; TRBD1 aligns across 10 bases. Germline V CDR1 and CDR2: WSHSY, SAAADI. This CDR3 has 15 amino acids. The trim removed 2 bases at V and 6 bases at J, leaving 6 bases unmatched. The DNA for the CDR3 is TGCGCCAGCAGTGAGCCGGGACAGGGGCGGGCTGAAGCTTTCTTT. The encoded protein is CASSEPGQGRAEAFF.

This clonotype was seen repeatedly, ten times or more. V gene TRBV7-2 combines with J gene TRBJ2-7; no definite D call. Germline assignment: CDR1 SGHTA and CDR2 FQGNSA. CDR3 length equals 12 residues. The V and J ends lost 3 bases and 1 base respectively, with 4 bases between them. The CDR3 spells CASSFASYEQYF. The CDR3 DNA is TGTGCCAGCAGCTTTGCTTCCTACGAGCAGTACTTC.

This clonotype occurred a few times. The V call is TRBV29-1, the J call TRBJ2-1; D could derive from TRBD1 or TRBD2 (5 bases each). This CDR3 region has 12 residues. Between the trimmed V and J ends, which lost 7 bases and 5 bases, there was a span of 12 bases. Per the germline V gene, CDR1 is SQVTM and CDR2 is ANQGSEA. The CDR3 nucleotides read TGCAGCGCCCTATGGGGGAACAATGAGCAGTTCTTC. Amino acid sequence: CSALWGNNEQFF.

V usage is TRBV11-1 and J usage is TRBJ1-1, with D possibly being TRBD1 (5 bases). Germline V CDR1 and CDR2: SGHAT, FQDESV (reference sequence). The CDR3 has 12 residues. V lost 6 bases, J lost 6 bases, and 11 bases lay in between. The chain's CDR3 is CASRKVGAEAFF. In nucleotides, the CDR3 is TGTGCCAGCAGGAAAGTAGGGGCTGAAGCTTTCTTT.

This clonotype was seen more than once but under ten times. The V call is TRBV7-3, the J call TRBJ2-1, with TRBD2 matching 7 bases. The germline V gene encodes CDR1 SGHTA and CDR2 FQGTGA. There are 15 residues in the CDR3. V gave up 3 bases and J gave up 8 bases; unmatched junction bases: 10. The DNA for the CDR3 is TGTGCCAGCAGCTTCGGGGGATATGGGGGGGATGAGCAGTTCTTC. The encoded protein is CASSFGGYGGDEQFF.

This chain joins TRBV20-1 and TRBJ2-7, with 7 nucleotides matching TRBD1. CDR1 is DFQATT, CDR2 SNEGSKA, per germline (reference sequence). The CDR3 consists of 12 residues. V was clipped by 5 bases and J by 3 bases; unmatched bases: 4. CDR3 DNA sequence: TGCAGTGCTCTAGGACAGGTCTACGAGCAGTACTTC. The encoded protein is CSALGQVYEQYF.

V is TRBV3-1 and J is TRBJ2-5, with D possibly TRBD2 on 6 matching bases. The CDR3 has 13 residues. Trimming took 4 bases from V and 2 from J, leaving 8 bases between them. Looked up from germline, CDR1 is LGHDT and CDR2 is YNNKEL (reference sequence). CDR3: CASSPGEQETQYF. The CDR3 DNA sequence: TGTGCCAGCAGCCCGGGGGAGCAAGAGACCCAGTACTTC.

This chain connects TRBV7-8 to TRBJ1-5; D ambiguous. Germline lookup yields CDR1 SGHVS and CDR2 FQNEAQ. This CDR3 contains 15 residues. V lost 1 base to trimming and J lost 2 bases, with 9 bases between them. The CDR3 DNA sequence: TGTGCCAGCAGCTTAGTCGTCCATGGCAATCAGCCCCAGCATTTT. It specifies CASSLVVHGNQPQHF.

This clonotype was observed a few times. CDR3 sequence (DNA): TGCAGTGCTAGTGTAGGTGGGGGGTCAGATACGCAGTATTTT. This translates into CSASVGGGSDTQYF. V and J are TRBV20-1 and TRBJ2-3; weak D call: TRBD2 (6 bases). The CDR3 has 14 residues. The ends were cut back, 3 bases at V and 4 bases at J, with 14 bases in the middle. Germline lookup yields CDR1 DFQATT and CDR2 SNEGSKA (reference sequence).

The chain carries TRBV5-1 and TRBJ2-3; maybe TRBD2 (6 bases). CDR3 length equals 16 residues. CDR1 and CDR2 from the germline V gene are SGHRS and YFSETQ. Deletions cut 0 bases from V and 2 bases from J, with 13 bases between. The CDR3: CASSLVTGELTDTQYF. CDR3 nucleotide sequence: TGCGCCAGCAGCTTGGTAACGGGAGAGCTCACAGATACGCAGTATTTT.

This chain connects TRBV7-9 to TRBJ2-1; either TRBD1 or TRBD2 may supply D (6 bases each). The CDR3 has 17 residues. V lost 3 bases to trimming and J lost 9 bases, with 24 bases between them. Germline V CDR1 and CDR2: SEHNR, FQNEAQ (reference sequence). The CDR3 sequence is CASSFPTSGGPTGEQFF. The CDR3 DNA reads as TGTGCCAGCAGCTTTCCGACTAGTGGGGGGCCTACGGGTGAGCAGTTCTTC.

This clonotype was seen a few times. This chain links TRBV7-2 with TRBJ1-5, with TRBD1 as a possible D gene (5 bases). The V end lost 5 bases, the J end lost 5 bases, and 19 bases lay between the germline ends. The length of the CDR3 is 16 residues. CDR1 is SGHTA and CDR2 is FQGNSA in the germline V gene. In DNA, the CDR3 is TGTGCCAGCAGCCTCGGGGGGGTACAGATACATCAGCCCCAGCATTTT. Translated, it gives CASSLGGVQIHQPQHF.

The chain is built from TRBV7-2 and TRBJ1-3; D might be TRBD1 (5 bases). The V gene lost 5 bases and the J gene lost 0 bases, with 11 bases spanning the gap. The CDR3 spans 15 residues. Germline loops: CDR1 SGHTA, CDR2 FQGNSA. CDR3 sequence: CASSPGPTSGNTIYF. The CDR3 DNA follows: TGTGCCAGCAGCCCAGGGCCTACCTCTGGAAACACCATATATTTT.

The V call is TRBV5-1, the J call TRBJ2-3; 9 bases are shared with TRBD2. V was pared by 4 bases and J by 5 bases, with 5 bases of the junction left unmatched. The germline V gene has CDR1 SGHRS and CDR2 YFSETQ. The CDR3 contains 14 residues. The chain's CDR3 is CASSVSGSGDTQYF. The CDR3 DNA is TGCGCCAGCAGCGTTAGCGGGAGCGGAGATACGCAGTATTTT.

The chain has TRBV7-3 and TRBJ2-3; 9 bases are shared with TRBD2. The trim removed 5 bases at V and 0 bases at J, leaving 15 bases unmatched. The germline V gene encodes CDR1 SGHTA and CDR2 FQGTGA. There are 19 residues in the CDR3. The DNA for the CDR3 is TGTGCCAGCAGCCCCCACGACTATCGGACTAGCGCAAGCACAGATACGCAGTATTTT. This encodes CASSPHDYRTSASTDTQYF.